This T cell receptor beta chain was captured in a study of CD8+CD57+ T cells in acquired aplastic anemia. By flow cytometry, patients selected for sequencing had shown an expansion of CD8+CD57+ cells. This clonotype came up a few times. The TCR beta profiling, which covered VDJ combination and CDR3 sequence, was carried out using genomic DNA as the template. TCRdb re-called the reads with MiXCR, one entry per CDR3 protein. Of hundreds of thousands of distinct CDR3 sequences detected, around 30% appear once; the ten largest clones hold 0.82%. CDR1 DFQATT and CDR2 SNEGSKA come from the germline V gene (reference sequence). The ends were cut back, 5 bases at V and 7 bases at J, with 17 bases in the middle. The CDR3 is 14 amino acids.

Source material: sorted CD4+, CD8+, or CD8+CD57+ T cells (not recorded which) from PBMCs. The origin of this receptor is a human donor with aplastic anemia. V is TRBV20-1 and J is TRBJ1-4; D unclear. The CDR3 protein is CSAARAQGGEKLFF. Written as DNA, the CDR3 is TGCAGTGCTGCCCGGGCCCAAGGAGGTGAAAAACTGTTTTTT.